The T cell receptor beta chain described here comes from a study of neoadjuvant anti-PD-1 for oral cavity cancer. Overall study: Around day 43, patients without progression received a fourth nivolumab dose before surgery.

Clones were read by immunoSEQ multiplex PCR, and TCRdb kept only the in-frame ones, dropping some. This sample has over 65,000 clones, with approximately 87% found just once. The ends lost 5 bases at V and 6 bases at J; junction bases unmatched: 4. Germline CDR1 reads MNHNY; CDR2 reads SVGAGI (reference sequence). The CDR3 length is 14 residues. Time point here: after neoadjuvant nivolumab, at surgical resection. This chain links TRBV6-6 with TRBJ1-5; 10 nucleotides align to TRBD1. The receptor was isolated from a person aged 35 to 85 with oral cavity squamous cell carcinoma. This specimen was PBMCs, taken after nivolumab (anti-PD-1) treatment. Written as DNA, the CDR3 is TGTGCCAGCAGTACCGGGACAGGGGTTCAGCCCCAGCATTTT. Encoded protein: CASSTGTGVQPQHF.